The 2 T cell receptor beta chains reported below all come from one sample, sequenced in a study of blood T cell repertoires in COVID-19. TCRdb keeps only in-frame clones here, not all; method: immunoSEQ multiplex PCR. Of about 240,000 clones in the sample, nearly 85% were seen once. What was sequenced was peripheral blood. These TCRs come from a human donor in a cohort sampled during active COVID-19.

The V and J genes are TRBV3-1 (or the pseudogene TRBV3-2) and TRBJ1-1; a possible D gene is TRBD1 (6 bases). Germline lookup yields CDR1 LGHDT and CDR2 YNNKEL (reference sequence). The CDR3 loop spans 16 amino acids. V was shortened by 0 bases and J by 0 bases, with 11 bases between the two germline ends. The CDR3 protein is CASSQDLQGLNTEAFF. As DNA, the CDR3 is TGTGCCAGCAGCCAAGATTTACAGGGCCTGAACACTGAAGCTTTCTTT.

The chain is built from TRBV7-6 and TRBJ2-7, with 8 positions matching TRBD2. V lost 1 base, J lost 6 bases, and 8 bases stayed unmatched. Germline V CDR1 and CDR2: SGHVS, FNYEAQ. The CDR3 runs 15 residues. The CDR3 DNA follows: TGTGCCAGCAGCTTAGAACCCGGGACTAGAGGCGAGCAGTACTTC. It codes for CASSLEPGTRGEQYF.